The 30 T cell receptor beta chains below all came from one sample that was sequenced in a study of T cell responses to AZD1222 COVID-19 vaccine. The table came from immunoSEQ multiplex PCR; TCRdb's copy has only in-frame clones and leaves some out. The profile covers 25,000 to 35,000 clones, with about 93% appearing a single time and around 8.1% taken by the ten largest. Source: peripheral blood, taken on day 0 of AZD1222 vaccination. Source of these receptors: an adult in good health.

The gene calls are TRBV13 and TRBJ2-1, with 10 nucleotides matching TRBD2. The CDR3 sequence is 14 residues long. Germline loops: CDR1 PRHDT, CDR2 FYEKMQ (reference sequence). The V and J ends lost 2 bases and 7 bases, in that order; junction bases with no gene match: 2. The CDR3 sequence: CASSLYSGRNEQFF. The CDR3 DNA follows: TGTGCCAGCAGCTTATATAGCGGGAGGAATGAGCAGTTCTTC.

The chain combines TRBV30 with TRBJ1-2; possibly TRBD1 for D (5 bases). V gave up 1 base and J gave up 8 bases, with 14 bases separating them. Germline V lookup: CDR1 GTSNPN, CDR2 SVGIG (reference sequence). The CDR3 consists of 13 residues. The CDR3 loop is CAWSASRGQGYTF. The CDR3 DNA follows: TGTGCCTGGAGTGCCTCAAGGGGCCAGGGCTACACCTTC.

V usage is TRBV18 and J usage is TRBJ2-5; TRBD2 agrees at 8 bases. Germline loops: CDR1 KGHSH, CDR2 LQKENI. Losses at the gene ends were 6 bases for V and 1 base for J; bases not matched to a gene: 7. CDR3 length equals 15 residues. The CDR3 DNA reads TGTGCCAGCTCCCACGGGAGGGGTTTCCAAGAGACCCAGTACTTC. Residues: CASSHGRGFQETQYF.

Only a few counts were recorded for this clone. This chain links TRBV10-3 with TRBJ1-4, with D perhaps matching TRBD1 (5 bases). Germline V gives CDR1 ENHRY, CDR2 SYGVKD. V lost 0 bases and J lost 6, with 8 bases in between. This CDR3 has 14 amino acids. Written as DNA, the CDR3 is TGTGCCATCAGTGAGTCGGGACCATATGAAAAACTGTTTTTT. Encoded protein: CAISESGPYEKLFF.

The chain couples TRBV28 to TRBJ1-2, with D maybe TRBD1 (6 bases). The CDR3 totals 15 residues. V dropped 2 bases and J dropped 5 bases, with 15 bases sitting between them. CDR1 MDHEN and CDR2 SYDVKM come from the germline V gene. The CDR3 loop reads CASSLAGGRWYGYTF. The CDR3 nucleotides are TGTGCCAGCAGTTTAGCGGGGGGGCGTTGGTATGGCTACACCTTC.

The V and J genes are TRBV6-4 and TRBJ2-5, with TRBD2 matching 11 bases. V trimming: 6 bases; J trimming: 1 base; junction bases outside the gene matches: 4. This CDR3 contains 15 residues. Looked up from germline, CDR1 is MRHNA and CDR2 is SNTAGT. The CDR3 sequence: CASSQLAGVQETQYF. CDR3 bases: TGTGCCAGCAGCCAACTAGCGGGGGTCCAAGAGACCCAGTACTTC.

The V gene is TRBV9, the J gene TRBJ2-3; 9 nucleotides line up with TRBD2. Germline V lookup: CDR1 SGDLS, CDR2 YYNGEE. With 0 bases clipped from V and 4 bases from J, the junction kept 9 bases outside the gene matches. The CDR3 covers 17 residues. Here the CDR3 reads CASSVEPAGGSPDTQYF. The CDR3 nucleotides are TGTGCCAGCAGCGTAGAGCCCGCGGGAGGGTCCCCAGATACGCAGTATTTT.

This rearrangement joins TRBV5-1 to TRBJ1-2; 7 bases are a match to TRBD1. Germline values: CDR1 SGHRS, CDR2 YFSETQ. The CDR3 is 15 residues long. V lost 3 bases, J lost 6 bases, and 11 bases stayed unmatched. The CDR3 loop reads CASSSKGQVGNGYTF. CDR3 coding DNA: TGCGCCAGCAGCTCGAAAGGACAGGTCGGCAATGGCTACACCTTC.

V gene TRBV3-1 (or the pseudogene TRBV3-2) combines with J gene TRBJ1-4; D is perhaps TRBD1 (6 bases). V lost 6 bases and J 0 bases, leaving 11 bases between the germline ends. The CDR3 sequence is 15 residues long. Germline V gene data show CDR1 as LGHDT and CDR2 as YNNKEL (reference sequence). The CDR3 protein is CASSLTGPTNEKLFF. The CDR3 region has the DNA TGTGCCAGCAGTCTGACAGGACCAACTAATGAAAAACTGTTTTTT.

The V and J genes are TRBV9 and TRBJ1-1, with D perhaps TRBD1 (5 bases). V gave up 2 bases and J gave up 2 bases, with 10 bases separating them. CDR1 is SGDLS, CDR2 YYNGEE, per germline. The CDR3 consists of 14 residues. This CDR3 is CASSVDQGNTEAFF. The CDR3 region has the DNA TGTGCCAGCAGCGTGGATCAGGGCAACACTGAAGCTTTCTTT.

This chain connects TRBV4-1 to TRBJ2-1; the match to TRBD2 covers 9 bases. The germline V gene has CDR1 MGHRA and CDR2 YSYEKL. The CDR3 extends over 18 amino acids. Unmatched junction bases numbered 14, after V lost 1 base and J lost 7 bases. The CDR3 DNA reads as TGCGCCAGCAGCCAAGTTCGGTCTGGCGGGAGGGCCACAAATGAGCAGTTCTTC. Translation: CASSQVRSGGRATNEQFF.

The V and J genes are TRBV19 and TRBJ1-5, with D hard to call. Per germline, CDR1 LNHDA and CDR2 SQIVND (reference sequence). V was clipped by 7 bases and J by 3 bases, with 19 bases between them. The CDR3 is 16 amino acids. CDR3 sequence (DNA): TGTGCCAGTACCGTCTTAGGGATAGTGAACAATCAGCCCCAGCATTTT. It is translated as CASTVLGIVNNQPQHF.

The chain employs TRBV28 and TRBJ1-6; D is perhaps TRBD1 (6 bases). The length of the CDR3 is 15 residues. V lost 6 bases to trimming and J lost 7 bases, with 16 bases between them. CDR1 MDHEN and CDR2 SYDVKM come from the germline V gene. CDR3 nucleotides: TGTGCCAGCAGCGTCAGTAAGGGGGTGAATTCACCCCTCCACTTT. Amino acids: CASSVSKGVNSPLHF. Combining the CDR3 with reference TRBV28 and TRBJ1-6 gives the whole variable domain DVKVTQSSRYLVKRTGEKVFLECVQDMDHENMFWYRQDPGLGLRLIYFSYDVKMKEKGDIPEGYSVSREKKERFSLILESASTNQTSMYLCASSVSKGVNSPLHFGNGTRLTVT.

CDR3 sequence: CASSLDRGAGYGYTF. CDR3 DNA sequence: TGTGCCAGCAGCTTAGATCGGGGGGCTGGCTATGGCTACACCTTC. The chain is built from TRBV11-2 and TRBJ1-2, with D perhaps matching TRBD1 (6 bases). The CDR3 has 15 residues. Per the germline V gene, CDR1 is SGHAT and CDR2 is FQNNGV. V lost 0 bases and J 4 bases, leaving 12 bases between the germline ends.

This chain joins TRBV27 and TRBJ2-1; 7 bases line up with TRBD1. CDR1 and CDR2 (germline): MNHEY, SMNVEV (reference sequence). CDR3 length equals 17 residues. V shed 5 bases and J 4 bases; nucleotides not matched to a gene: 14. DNA for the CDR3: TGTGCCAGCAGTCCACCTCCCGGGACAGTGGGGTACAATGAGCAGTTCTTC. Protein sequence: CASSPPPGTVGYNEQFF.

The CDR3 DNA reads TGTGCCAGCAGCCGGGACAGGGGTCTGTCCTATGGCTACACCTTC. It yields the protein CASSRDRGLSYGYTF. The gene calls are TRBV3-1 (or the pseudogene TRBV3-2) and TRBJ1-2; 10 bases match TRBD1. The CDR3 covers 15 residues. Germline lookup yields CDR1 LGHDT and CDR2 YNNKEL (reference sequence). V was pared by 4 bases and J by 4 bases, with 6 bases of the junction left unmatched.

A few counts support this clone. The chain employs TRBV4-2 and TRBJ2-5; 11 bases align to TRBD2. From germline, CDR1 is LGHNA and CDR2 YNFKEQ. The J segment lost 0 bases and the V segment lost 5 bases, leaving 2 bases of the junction unmatched. This CDR3 has 15 residues. Here the CDR3 DNA reads TGTGCCAGCAGCGTACTAGCGGGGGACCAAGAGACCCAGTACTTC. The encoded protein is CASSVLAGDQETQYF.

The chain is built from TRBV28 and TRBJ2-2, with TRBD2 matching over 13 bases. Germline loops: CDR1 MDHEN, CDR2 SYDVKM. Trimming cost V 5 bases and J 5 bases; bases outside gene matches: 14. CDR3 length equals 19 residues. CDR3 nucleotides: TGTGCCAGCAGTCCCCCCCTTGGACTAGCGGGGGCCAAGACCGGGGAGCTGTTTTTT. This encodes CASSPPLGLAGAKTGELFF.

V gene TRBV24-1 combines with J gene TRBJ2-1; D may be TRBD2 (6 bases). Trimming removed 4 bases from V and 6 bases from J, with 15 bases in between. The CDR3 runs 15 residues. CDR1 is KGHDR, CDR2 SFDVKD, per germline. The CDR3 region is CATSDRTSGLNEQFF. The CDR3 region has the DNA TGTGCCACCAGTGACCGGACCAGCGGGCTCAATGAGCAGTTCTTC.

The CDR3 spells CASTQGAGGPGEQYF. CDR3 nucleotide sequence: TGTGCCAGCACCCAGGGGGCGGGAGGGCCAGGAGAGCAGTACTTC. The chain joins TRBV13 to TRBJ2-7; D possibly corresponds to TRBD2 (9 bases). CDR1 is PRHDT, CDR2 FYEKMQ, per germline (reference sequence). V lost 7 bases, J lost 7 bases, and 23 bases lay in between. The CDR3 consists of 15 residues.

The chain employs TRBV6-5 and TRBJ1-2, with 9 positions matching TRBD1. Losses at the gene ends were 6 bases for V and 6 bases for J; bases not matched to a gene: 11. Germline V gene sequence: CDR1 MNHEY, CDR2 SVGAGI. The length of the CDR3 is 15 residues. The CDR3 is CASSFAPGQGNGYTF. Written as DNA, the CDR3 is TGTGCCAGCAGCTTCGCCCCGGGACAGGGTAATGGCTACACCTTC.

Only one count was recorded for this clone. CDR3 nucleotide sequence: TGCGCCAGCAGCTTGGCCGAGGGGAGCTACGAGCAGTACTTC. Protein sequence: CASSLAEGSYEQYF. V usage is TRBV5-1 and J usage is TRBJ2-7, with D perhaps given as TRBD1 or TRBD2 (5 bases each). Deletions cut 0 bases from V and 3 bases from J, with 10 bases between. Germline-derived CDR1 and CDR2 are SGHRS and YFSETQ. The CDR3 is 14 amino acids.

V is TRBV5-4 and J is TRBJ2-3; 10 positions match TRBD1. This CDR3 has 16 residues. The ends lost 2 bases at V and 3 bases at J; junction bases unmatched: 6. CDR1 and CDR2 (germline): SGHNT, YYREEE (reference sequence). The DNA for the CDR3 is TGTGCCAGCAGCTTAACGGTGGGACAGGGGACAGATACGCAGTATTTT. Protein sequence: CASSLTVGQGTDTQYF.

CDR3: CASSFRDGYTF. In DNA form, the CDR3 reads TGTGCCAGCAGCTTCAGGGATGGCTACACCTTC. J is TRBJ1-2 and V is TRBV11-2; the D gene is possibly TRBD1 (5 bases). Germline assignment: CDR1 SGHAT and CDR2 FQNNGV. Trimming stripped 3 bases from V and 6 bases from J, with 5 bases between. This CDR3 is 11 amino acids long. Based on the CDR3 plus reference TRBV11-2 and TRBJ1-2, the full variable domain is EAGVAQSPRYKIIEKRQSVAFWCNPISGHATLYWYQQILGQGPKLLIQFQNNGVVDDSQLPKDRFSAERLKGVDSTLKIQPAKLEDSAVYLCASSFRDGYTFGSGTRLTVV.

The chain has TRBV16 and TRBJ1-5; the match to TRBD1 covers 8 bases. V was clipped by 2 bases and J by 4 bases; unmatched bases: 4. Germline assignment: CDR1 KGHSY and CDR2 FQNENV. The CDR3 totals 15 residues. CDR3 in amino acids: CASSQQGQANQPQHF. In nucleotides, the CDR3 is TGTGCCAGCAGCCAACAGGGACAGGCAAATCAGCCCCAGCATTTT.

The chain combines TRBV11-2 with TRBJ1-1; D may be TRBD1 (5 bases). CDR1 is SGHAT, CDR2 FQNNGV, per germline. Deletions cut 0 bases from V and 4 bases from J, with 9 bases between. The CDR3 spans 14 residues. The CDR3 region is CASSLDRGGTEAFF. The CDR3 DNA sequence: TGTGCCAGCAGCTTAGACCGGGGGGGCACTGAAGCTTTCTTT.

V is TRBV11-1 and J is TRBJ2-1; 9 positions agree with TRBD2. Trimming at V came to 3 bases and at J to 7 bases, leaving 4 bases not matched to a gene. The CDR3 runs 14 residues. Germline CDR1 reads SGHAT; CDR2 reads FQDESV (reference sequence). The CDR3 is CASSFLSGGNEQFF. CDR3 nucleotides: TGTGCCAGCAGCTTCCTTAGCGGGGGTAATGAGCAGTTCTTC.

This chain links TRBV27 with TRBJ2-7; possibly TRBD2 for D (5 bases). There are 15 residues in the CDR3. V lost 5 bases to trimming and J lost 2 bases, with 16 bases between them. CDR1 is MNHEY, CDR2 SMNVEV, per germline (reference sequence). In DNA, the CDR3 is TGTGCCAGCAGTCACCTAAGTAGCGCAACCTACGAGCAGTACTTC. Translating it yields CASSHLSSATYEQYF.

The table lists this clone with a few counts. J is TRBJ1-3 and V is TRBV15; no definite D call. Germline V gene lookup returns CDR1 LNHNV and CDR2 YYDKDF (reference sequence). Trimming removed 8 bases from V and 0 bases from J, with 11 bases in between. The CDR3 runs 14 residues. The CDR3 sequence is CATRGLSSGNTIYF. The CDR3 DNA sequence: TGTGCCACCCGAGGGCTTAGCTCTGGAAACACCATATATTTT.

The CDR3: CASSLQGPQNTEAFF. CDR3 DNA sequence: TGTGCCAGTAGTTTACAGGGCCCACAGAACACTGAAGCTTTCTTT. J is TRBJ1-1 and V is TRBV19; perhaps TRBD1 as D (6 bases). Trimming took 5 bases from V and 1 from J, leaving 14 bases between them. CDR3 size: 15 residues. Germline assignment: CDR1 LNHDA and CDR2 SQIVND (reference sequence).